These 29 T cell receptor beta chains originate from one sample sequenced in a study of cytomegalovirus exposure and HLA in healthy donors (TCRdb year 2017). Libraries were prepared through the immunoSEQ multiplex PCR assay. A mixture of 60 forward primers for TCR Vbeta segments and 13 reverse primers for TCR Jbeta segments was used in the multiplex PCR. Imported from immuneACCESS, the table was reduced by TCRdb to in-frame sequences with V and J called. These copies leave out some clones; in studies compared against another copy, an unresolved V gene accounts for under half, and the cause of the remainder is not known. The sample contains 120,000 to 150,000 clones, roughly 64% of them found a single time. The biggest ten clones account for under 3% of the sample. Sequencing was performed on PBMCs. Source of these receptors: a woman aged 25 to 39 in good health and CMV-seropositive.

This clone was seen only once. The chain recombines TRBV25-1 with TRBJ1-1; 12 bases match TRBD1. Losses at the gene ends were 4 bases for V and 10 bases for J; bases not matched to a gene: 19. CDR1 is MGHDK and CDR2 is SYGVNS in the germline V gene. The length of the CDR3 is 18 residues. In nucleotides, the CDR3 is TGTGCCAGCAGTGTATTCGTGGGGACAGGGGGCTCCGTGTCCCGAGCTTTCTTT. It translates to CASSVFVGTGGSVSRAFF.

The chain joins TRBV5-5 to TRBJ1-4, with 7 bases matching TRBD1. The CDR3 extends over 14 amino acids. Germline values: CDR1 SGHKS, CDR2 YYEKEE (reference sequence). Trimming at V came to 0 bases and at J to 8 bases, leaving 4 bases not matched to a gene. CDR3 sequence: CASSLDRGGEKLFF. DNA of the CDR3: TGTGCCAGCAGCTTGGACAGGGGAGGCGAAAAACTGTTTTTT.

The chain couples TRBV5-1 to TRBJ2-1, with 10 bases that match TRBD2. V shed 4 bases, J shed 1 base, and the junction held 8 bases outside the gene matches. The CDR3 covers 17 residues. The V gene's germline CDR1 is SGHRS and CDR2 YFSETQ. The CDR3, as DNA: TGCGCCAGCAGCCATCTCTATAGCGGGGGGTCCTACAATGAGCAGTTCTTC. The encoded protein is CASSHLYSGGSYNEQFF.

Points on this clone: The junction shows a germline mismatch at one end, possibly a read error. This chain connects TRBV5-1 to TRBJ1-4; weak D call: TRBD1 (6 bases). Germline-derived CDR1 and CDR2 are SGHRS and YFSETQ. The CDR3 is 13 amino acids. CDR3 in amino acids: CASTPAGGPQLSF. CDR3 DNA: TGCGCCAGCACCCCGGCTGGGGGCCCTCAACTGTCTTTT.

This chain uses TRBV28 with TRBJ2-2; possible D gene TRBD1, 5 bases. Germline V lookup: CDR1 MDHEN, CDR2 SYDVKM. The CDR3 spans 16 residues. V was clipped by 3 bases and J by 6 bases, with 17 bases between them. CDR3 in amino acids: CASSFIQADPAGELFF. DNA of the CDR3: TGTGCCAGCAGTTTTATACAGGCAGACCCAGCCGGGGAGCTGTTTTTT.

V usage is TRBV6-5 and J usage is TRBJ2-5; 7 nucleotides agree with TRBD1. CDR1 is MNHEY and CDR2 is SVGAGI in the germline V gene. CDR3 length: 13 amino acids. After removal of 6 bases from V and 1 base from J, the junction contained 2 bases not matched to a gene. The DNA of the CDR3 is TGTGCCAGCAGCTACAGGGGCCAAGAGACCCAGTACTTC. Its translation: CASSYRGQETQYF.

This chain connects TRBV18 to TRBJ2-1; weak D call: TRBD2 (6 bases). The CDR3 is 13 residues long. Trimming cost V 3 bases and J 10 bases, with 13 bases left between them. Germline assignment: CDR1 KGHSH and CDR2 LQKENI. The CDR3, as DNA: TGTGCCAGCTCACCTAGCGGCGAGGGGGAGCAGTTCTTC. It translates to CASSPSGEGEQFF. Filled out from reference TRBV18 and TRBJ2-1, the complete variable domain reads NAGVMQNPRHLVRRRGQEARLRCSPMKGHSHVYWYRQLPEEGLKFMVYLQKENIIDESGMPKERFSAEFPKEGPSILRIQQVVRGDSAAYFCASSPSGEGEQFFGPGTRLTVL.

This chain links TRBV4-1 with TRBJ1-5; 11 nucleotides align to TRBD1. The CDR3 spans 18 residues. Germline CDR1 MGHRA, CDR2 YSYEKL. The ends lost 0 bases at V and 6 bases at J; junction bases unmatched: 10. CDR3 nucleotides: TGCGCCAGCAGCCAAGAGGATGGGACAGGGGGTTGGGGTCAGCCCCAGCATTTT. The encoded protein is CASSQEDGTGGWGQPQHF.

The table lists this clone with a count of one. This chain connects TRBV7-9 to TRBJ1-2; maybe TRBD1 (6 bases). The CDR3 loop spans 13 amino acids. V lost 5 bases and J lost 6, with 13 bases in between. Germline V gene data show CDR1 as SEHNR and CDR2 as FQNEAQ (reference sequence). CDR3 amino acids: CASSLDRKNGYTF. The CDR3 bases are TGTGCCAGCAGCCTGGACAGAAAGAATGGCTACACCTTC.

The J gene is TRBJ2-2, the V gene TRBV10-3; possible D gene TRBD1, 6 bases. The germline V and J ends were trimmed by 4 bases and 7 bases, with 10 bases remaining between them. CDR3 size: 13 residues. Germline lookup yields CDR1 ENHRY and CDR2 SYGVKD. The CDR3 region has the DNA TGTGCCATCAGTGGGCAGGGGAACGGGGAGCTGTTTTTT. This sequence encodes CAISGQGNGELFF.

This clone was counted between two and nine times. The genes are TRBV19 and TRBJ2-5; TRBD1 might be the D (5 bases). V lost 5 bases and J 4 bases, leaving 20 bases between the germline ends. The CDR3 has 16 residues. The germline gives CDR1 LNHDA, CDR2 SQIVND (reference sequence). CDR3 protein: CASSPTGKSFPETQYF. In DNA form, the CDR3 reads TGTGCCAGTAGTCCAACAGGAAAATCGTTCCCAGAGACCCAGTACTTC. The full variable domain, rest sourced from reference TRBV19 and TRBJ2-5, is DGGITQSPKYLFRKEGQNVTLSCEQNLNHDAMYWYRQDPGQGLRLIYYSQIVNDFQKGDIAEGYSVSREKKESFPLTVTSAQKNPTAFYLCASSPTGKSFPETQYFGPGTRLLVL.

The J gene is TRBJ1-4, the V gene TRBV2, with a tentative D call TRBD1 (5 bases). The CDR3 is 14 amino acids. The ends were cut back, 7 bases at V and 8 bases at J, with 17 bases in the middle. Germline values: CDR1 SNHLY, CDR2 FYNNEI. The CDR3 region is CASISWQGGEKLFF. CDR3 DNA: TGTGCCAGCATTTCGTGGCAGGGAGGCGAAAAACTGTTTTTT. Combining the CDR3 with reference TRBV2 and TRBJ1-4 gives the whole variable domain EPEVTQTPSHQVTQMGQEVILRCVPISNHLYFYWYRQILGQKVEFLVSFYNNEISEKSEIFDDQFSVERPDGSNFTLKIRSTKLEDSAMYFCASISWQGGEKLFFGSGTQLSVL.

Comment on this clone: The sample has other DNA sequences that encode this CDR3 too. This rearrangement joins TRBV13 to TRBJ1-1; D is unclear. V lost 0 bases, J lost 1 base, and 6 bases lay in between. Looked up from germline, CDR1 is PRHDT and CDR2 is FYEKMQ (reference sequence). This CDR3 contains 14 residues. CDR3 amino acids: CASSLGLWNTEAFF. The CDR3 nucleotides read TGTGCCAGCAGCTTAGGCCTCTGGAACACTGAAGCTTTCTTT.

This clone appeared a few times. The CDR3 sequence is CAWSPPGYEGELFF. The DNA for the CDR3 is TGTGCCTGGAGTCCCCCCGGGTACGAGGGGGAGCTGTTTTTT. V is TRBV30 and J is TRBJ2-2; D is undetermined. There are 14 residues in the CDR3. Germline V gene lookup returns CDR1 GTSNPN and CDR2 SVGIG (reference sequence). Trimming took 2 bases from V and 8 from J, leaving 15 bases between them. Together with reference TRBV30 and TRBJ2-2, the CDR3 gives the full variable domain: SQTIHQWPATLVQPVGSPLSLECTVEGTSNPNLYWYRQAAGRGLQLLFYSVGIGQISSEVPQNLSASRPQDRQFILSSKKLLLSDSGFYLCAWSPPGYEGELFFGEGSRLTVL.

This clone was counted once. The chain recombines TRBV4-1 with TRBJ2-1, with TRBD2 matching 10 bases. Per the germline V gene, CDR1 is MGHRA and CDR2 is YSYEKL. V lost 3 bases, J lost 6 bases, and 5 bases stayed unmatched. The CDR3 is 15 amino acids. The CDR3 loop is CASSQGLARTNEQFF. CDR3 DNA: TGCGCCAGCAGCCAGGGACTAGCGAGAACCAATGAGCAGTTCTTC.

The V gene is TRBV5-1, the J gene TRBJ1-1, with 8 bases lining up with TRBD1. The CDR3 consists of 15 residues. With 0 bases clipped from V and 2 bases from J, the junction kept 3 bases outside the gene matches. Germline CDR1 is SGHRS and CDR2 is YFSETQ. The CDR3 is CASSLVTGGNTEAFF. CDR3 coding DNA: TGCGCCAGCAGCTTGGTCACAGGGGGTAACACTGAAGCTTTCTTT.

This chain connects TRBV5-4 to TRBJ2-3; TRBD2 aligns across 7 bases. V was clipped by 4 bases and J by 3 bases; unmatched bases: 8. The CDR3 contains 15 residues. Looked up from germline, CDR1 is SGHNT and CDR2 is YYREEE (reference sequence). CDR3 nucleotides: TGTGCCAGCAGCGGTTGGGGGGGACTAACAGATACGCAGTATTTT. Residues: CASSGWGGLTDTQYF.

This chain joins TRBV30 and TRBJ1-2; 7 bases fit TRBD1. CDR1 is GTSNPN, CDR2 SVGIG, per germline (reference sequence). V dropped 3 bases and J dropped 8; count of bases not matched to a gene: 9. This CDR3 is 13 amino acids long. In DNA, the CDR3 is TGTGCCTGGAGCCGGACAGGCGTGACGGGCTACACCTTC. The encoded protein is CAWSRTGVTGYTF.

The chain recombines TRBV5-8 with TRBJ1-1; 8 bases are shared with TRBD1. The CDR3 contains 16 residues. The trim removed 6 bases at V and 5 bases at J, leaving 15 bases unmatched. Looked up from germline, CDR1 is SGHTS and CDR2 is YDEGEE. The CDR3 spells CASNTKLGTGLTEAFF. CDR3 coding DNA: TGTGCCAGCAACACTAAGCTCGGGACAGGTTTAACTGAAGCTTTCTTT.

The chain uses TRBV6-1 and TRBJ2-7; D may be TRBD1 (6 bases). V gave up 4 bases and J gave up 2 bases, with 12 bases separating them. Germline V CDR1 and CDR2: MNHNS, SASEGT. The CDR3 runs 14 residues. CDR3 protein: CASSALQGTYEQYF. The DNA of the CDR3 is TGTGCCAGCAGTGCCTTACAGGGAACCTACGAGCAGTACTTC.

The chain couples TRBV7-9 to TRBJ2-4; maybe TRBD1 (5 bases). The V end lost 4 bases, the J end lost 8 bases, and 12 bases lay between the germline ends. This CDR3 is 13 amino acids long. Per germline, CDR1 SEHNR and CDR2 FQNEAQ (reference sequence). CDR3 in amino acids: CASSYRAQDIQYF. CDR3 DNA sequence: TGTGCCAGCAGCTACCGGGCACAGGACATTCAGTACTTC.

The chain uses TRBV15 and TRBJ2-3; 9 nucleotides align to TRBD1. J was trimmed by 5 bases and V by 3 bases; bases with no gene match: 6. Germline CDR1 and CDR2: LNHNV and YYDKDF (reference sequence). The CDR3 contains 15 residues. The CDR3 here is CATSRTGQGRDTQYF. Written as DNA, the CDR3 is TGTGCCACCAGCAGGACGGGACAGGGCCGAGATACGCAGTATTTT.

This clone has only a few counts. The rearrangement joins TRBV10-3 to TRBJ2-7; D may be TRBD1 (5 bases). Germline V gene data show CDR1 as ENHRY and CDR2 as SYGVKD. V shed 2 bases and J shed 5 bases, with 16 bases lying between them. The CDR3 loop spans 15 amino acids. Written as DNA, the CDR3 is TGTGCCATCAGTGAGGTCTTGTCAGGGCGGAACGAGCAGTACTTC. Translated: CAISEVLSGRNEQYF.

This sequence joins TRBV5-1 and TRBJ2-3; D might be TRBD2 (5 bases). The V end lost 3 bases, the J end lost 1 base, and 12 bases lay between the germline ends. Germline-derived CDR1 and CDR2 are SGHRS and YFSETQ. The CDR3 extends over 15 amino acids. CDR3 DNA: TGCGCCAGCAGCTACCAGGCGCGGGGCACAGATACGCAGTATTTT. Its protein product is CASSYQARGTDTQYF.

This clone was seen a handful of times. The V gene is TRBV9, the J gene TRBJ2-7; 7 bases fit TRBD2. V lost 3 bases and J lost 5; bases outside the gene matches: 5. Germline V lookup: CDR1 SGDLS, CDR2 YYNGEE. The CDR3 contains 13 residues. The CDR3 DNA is TGTGCCAGCAGCGAACGGGGGGACCACGAGCAGTACTTC. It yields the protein CASSERGDHEQYF.

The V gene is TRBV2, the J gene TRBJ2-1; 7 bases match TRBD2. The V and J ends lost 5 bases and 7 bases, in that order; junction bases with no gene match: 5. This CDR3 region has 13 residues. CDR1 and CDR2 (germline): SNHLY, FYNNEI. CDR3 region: CASSSTSRNEQFF. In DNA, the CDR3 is TGTGCCAGCAGTTCGACTAGCAGGAATGAGCAGTTCTTC.

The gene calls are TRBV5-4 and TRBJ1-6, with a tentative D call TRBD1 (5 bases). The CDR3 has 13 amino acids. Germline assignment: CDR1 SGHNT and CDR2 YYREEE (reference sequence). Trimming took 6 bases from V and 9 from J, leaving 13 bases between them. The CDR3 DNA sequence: TGTGCCAGCACCAAGGGGTCCCCTTCACCCCTCCACTTT. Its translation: CASTKGSPSPLHF.

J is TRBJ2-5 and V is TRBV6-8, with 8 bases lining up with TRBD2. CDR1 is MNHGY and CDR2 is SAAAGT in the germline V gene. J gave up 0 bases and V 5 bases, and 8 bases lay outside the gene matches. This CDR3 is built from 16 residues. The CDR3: CASSPRGGPYQETQYF. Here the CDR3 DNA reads TGTGCCAGCAGTCCCCGGGGGGGCCCGTACCAAGAGACCCAGTACTTC.

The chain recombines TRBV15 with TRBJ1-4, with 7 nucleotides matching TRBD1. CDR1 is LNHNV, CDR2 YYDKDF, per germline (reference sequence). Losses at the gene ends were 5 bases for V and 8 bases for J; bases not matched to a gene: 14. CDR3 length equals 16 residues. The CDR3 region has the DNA TGTGCCACCAGCGAAGGGGCGACAGGGCCAAGGGAAAAACTGTTTTTT. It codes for CATSEGATGPREKLFF.